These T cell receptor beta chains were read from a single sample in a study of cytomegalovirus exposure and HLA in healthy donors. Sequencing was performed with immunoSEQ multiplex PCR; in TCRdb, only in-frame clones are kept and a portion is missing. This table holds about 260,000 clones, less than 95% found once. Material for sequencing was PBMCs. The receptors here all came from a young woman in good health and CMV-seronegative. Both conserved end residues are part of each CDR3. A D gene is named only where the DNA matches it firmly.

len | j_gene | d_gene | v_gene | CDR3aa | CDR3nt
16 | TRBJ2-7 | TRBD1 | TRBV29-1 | CSVTGGQGANSYEQYF | TGCAGCGTTACCGGAGGACAGGGGGCAAACTCCTACGAGCAGTACTTC
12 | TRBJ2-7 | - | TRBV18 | CASSPQGTEQYF | TGTGCCAGCTCACCGCAGGGGACCGAGCAGTACTTC
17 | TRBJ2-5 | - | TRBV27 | CASSLYRAPTSQETQYF | TGTGCCAGCAGTTTATACCGGGCCCCAACTTCCCAAGAGACCCAGTACTTC
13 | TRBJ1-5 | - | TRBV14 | CASSRGGDQPQHF | TGTGCCAGCAGCCGAGGAGGTGATCAGCCCCAGCATTTT
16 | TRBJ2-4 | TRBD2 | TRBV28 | CASSPALGTREHIQYF | TGTGCCAGCAGTCCCGCTTTAGGGACTAGAGAACACATTCAGTACTTC
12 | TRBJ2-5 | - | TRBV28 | CASRGSKETQYF | TGTGCCAGCAGGGGGAGCAAGGAGACCCAGTACTTC
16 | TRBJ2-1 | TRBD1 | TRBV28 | CASSFRGQGAYNEQFF | TGTGCCAGCAGTTTCCGTGGGCAGGGGGCCTACAATGAGCAGTTCTTC
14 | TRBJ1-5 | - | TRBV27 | CASSSVGLKQPQHF | TGTGCCAGCAGTTCCGTAGGGCTGAAGCAGCCCCAGCATTTT
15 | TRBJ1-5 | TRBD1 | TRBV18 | CASSSDRVSNQPQHF | TGTGCCAGCTCATCGGACAGGGTGAGCAATCAGCCCCAGCATTTT
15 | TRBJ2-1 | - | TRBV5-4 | CASSLKGGAYNEQFF | TGTGCCAGCAGCTTGAAGGGGGGGGCCTACAATGAGCAGTTCTTC
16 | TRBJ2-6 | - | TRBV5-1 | CASSLRGVSGANVLTF | TGCGCCAGCAGCCTAAGAGGGGTTTCTGGGGCCAACGTCCTGACTTTC
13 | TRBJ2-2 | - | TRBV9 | CASSDFGNGELFF | -